The 30 T cell receptor beta chains in this list originate from one sample, sequenced in a study of OX40 agonist ivuxolimab in advanced cancers. The table came from immunoSEQ multiplex PCR; TCRdb's copy has only in-frame clones and leaves some out. This sample yields about 23,000 clones, of which approximately 80% are seen a single time; about 2% belongs to the top ten. The sequencing used CD4+ or CD8+ T cells sorted from blood, collected in a trial of the OX40 agonist ivuxolimab. Receptors originate from an adult with an advanced solid tumor such as melanoma, head and neck, liver or kidney cancer.

The CDR3 protein is CASSLQFQTRTGDGYTF. In nucleotides, the CDR3 is TGTGCCAGCAGCTTACAATTTCAGACTAGGACAGGAGATGGCTACACCTTC. This chain joins TRBV7-2 and TRBJ1-2; 7 bases fit TRBD1. CDR1 is SGHTA and CDR2 is FQGNSA in the germline V gene. The CDR3 is made up of 17 amino acids. V lost 2 bases and J lost 6; bases outside the gene matches: 15. Together with reference TRBV7-2 and TRBJ1-2, the CDR3 gives the full variable domain: GAGVSQSPSNKVTEKGKDVELRCDPISGHTALYWYRQSLGQGLEFLIYFQGNSAPDKSGLPSDRFSAERTGGSVSTLTIQRTQQEDSAVYLCASSLQFQTRTGDGYTFGSGTRLTVV.

The chain employs TRBV4-2 and TRBJ1-1; D is uncertain. The ends were cut back, 4 bases at V and 5 bases at J, with 11 bases in the middle. Looked up from germline, CDR1 is LGHNA and CDR2 is YNFKEQ. The CDR3 consists of 13 residues. CDR3 loop: CASSPGERTEAFF. The CDR3 DNA reads TGTGCCAGCAGCCCCGGGGAGAGAACTGAAGCTTTCTTT.

This chain links TRBV10-3 with TRBJ1-1; D perhaps matches TRBD1 (5 bases). CDR1 is ENHRY and CDR2 is SYGVKD in the germline V gene. The CDR3 contains 12 residues. V was trimmed by 3 bases and J by 7 bases, leaving 9 bases between them. This CDR3 is CAISDPGNEAFF. For the CDR3, the DNA is TGTGCCATCAGTGACCCAGGGAATGAAGCTTTCTTT.

Only a few counts were recorded for this clone. The CDR3 loop reads CASGQQEAKNIQYF. The CDR3, as DNA: TGTGCCAGCGGACAACAGGAGGCCAAAAACATTCAGTACTTC. The chain employs TRBV27 and TRBJ2-4; D might be TRBD1 (5 bases). The V end lost 8 bases, the J end lost 1 base, and 12 bases lay between the germline ends. Germline V gives CDR1 MNHEY, CDR2 SMNVEV (reference sequence). The CDR3 length is 14 residues.

This clone was detected only a few times. The rearrangement links TRBV14 to TRBJ1-2; D remains ambiguous. Trimming removed 5 bases from V and 8 bases from J, with 12 bases in between. CDR3 length: 12 residues. Germline V lookup: CDR1 SGHDN, CDR2 FVKESK. The CDR3 DNA is TGTGCCAGCAGCTACGCGGGATCGGGCTACACCTTC. Translation: CASSYAGSGYTF.

This rearrangement joins TRBV11-3 to TRBJ2-3; D gene uncertain. The V end lost 1 base, the J end lost 7 bases, and 9 bases lay between the germline ends. The CDR3 is 13 amino acids. Germline V CDR1 and CDR2: SGHNT, YENEEA. The CDR3 protein is CASSLAHQHTQYF. CDR3 nucleotides: TGTGCCAGCAGCTTAGCCCACCAGCATACGCAGTATTTT.

The V and J genes are TRBV5-5 and TRBJ1-6; D remains ambiguous. V was cut by 0 bases and J by 10 bases, with 8 bases left in between. CDR1 and CDR2 from the germline V gene are SGHKS and YYEKEE (reference sequence). The CDR3 totals 13 residues. CDR3 nucleotide sequence: TGTGCCAGCAGCTTGGAAAGGGAGTCACCCCTCCACTTT. Residues: CASSLERESPLHF.

The chain has TRBV4-1 and TRBJ2-7; maybe TRBD1 (5 bases). CDR3 length equals 13 residues. Trimming left V 1 base short and J 4 bases short, with 8 bases between. CDR1 MGHRA and CDR2 YSYEKL come from the germline V gene. CDR3 protein: CASSQGGDYEQYF. CDR3 nucleotide sequence: TGCGCCAGCAGCCAAGGGGGCGATTACGAGCAGTACTTC.

The chain links TRBV6-5 to TRBJ2-7; 9 positions agree with TRBD2. J gave up 2 bases and V 4 bases, and 3 bases lay outside the gene matches. Germline V gene sequence: CDR1 MNHEY, CDR2 SVGAGI. CDR3 length: 14 amino acids. In nucleotides, the CDR3 is TGTGCCAGCAGTTTGTTAGCGGGAGCCTACGAGCAGTACTTC. Translation: CASSLLAGAYEQYF.

The chain recombines TRBV27 with TRBJ2-3, with TRBD2 matching 7 bases. Trimming at V came to 2 bases and at J to 5 bases, leaving 7 bases not matched to a gene. The germline V gene encodes CDR1 MNHEY and CDR2 SMNVEV (reference sequence). The CDR3 runs to 15 residues. CDR3 nucleotide sequence: TGTGCCAGCAGTTTAAGGAGGCGCGGGGGAGATACGCAGTATTTT. This codes for CASSLRRRGGDTQYF.

V and J are TRBV14 and TRBJ2-1; 7 bases match TRBD2. The V segment lost 4 bases and the J segment 4 bases; nucleotides outside the gene matches: 4. The CDR3 is 14 residues long. CDR1 is SGHDN, CDR2 FVKESK, per germline. The CDR3 spells CASSPLRGYNEQFF. The CDR3, as DNA: TGTGCCAGCAGCCCCCTGCGGGGGTACAATGAGCAGTTCTTC. The full variable domain, rest sourced from reference TRBV14 and TRBJ2-1, is EAGVTQFPSHSVIEKGQTVTLRCDPISGHDNLYWYRRVMGKEIKFLLHFVKESKQDESGMPNNRFLAERTGGTYSTLKVQPAELEDSGVYFCASSPLRGYNEQFFGPGTRLTVL.

The chain is built from TRBV6-5 and TRBJ1-5, with 7 bases fitting TRBD1. CDR1 and CDR2 (germline): MNHEY, SVGAGI. The CDR3 extends over 13 amino acids. Trimming cost V 5 bases and J 8 bases; bases outside gene matches: 6. CDR3 nucleotides: TGTGCCAGCAGTCCCGACAGGGATGAGCCCCAGCATTTT. Protein product: CASSPDRDEPQHF.

This rearrangement joins TRBV4-1 to TRBJ2-5; D is undetermined. V lost 3 bases to trimming and J lost 5 bases, with 16 bases between them. The CDR3 is made up of 15 amino acids. Germline CDR1 reads MGHRA; CDR2 reads YSYEKL. The CDR3 DNA is TGCGCCAGCAGCCAGGCCCAGGCGGTGTTGGAGACCCAGTACTTC. It codes for CASSQAQAVLETQYF.

This clone was observed a handful of times. The V call is TRBV28, the J call TRBJ1-2; 9 nucleotides agree with TRBD1. The CDR3 covers 14 residues. Germline lookup yields CDR1 MDHEN and CDR2 SYDVKM. The V segment lost 5 bases and the J segment 7 bases; nucleotides outside the gene matches: 8. The CDR3 here is CASSPSGQGAGYTF. In nucleotides, the CDR3 is TGTGCCAGCAGTCCTTCGGGACAGGGAGCTGGCTACACCTTC.

As DNA, the CDR3 is TGTGCCAGCAGTGAACAGGGAATAAATCAGCCCCAGCATTTT. Translation: CASSEQGINQPQHF. The chain recombines TRBV2 with TRBJ1-5; a weak D match, TRBD1 (5 bases). CDR1 SNHLY and CDR2 FYNNEI come from the germline V gene. V lost 2 bases to trimming and J lost 4 bases, with 9 bases between them. This CDR3 region has 14 residues. The full variable domain, rest sourced from reference TRBV2 and TRBJ1-5, is EPEVTQTPSHQVTQMGQEVILRCVPISNHLYFYWYRQILGQKVEFLVSFYNNEISEKSEIFDDQFSVERPDGSNFTLKIRSTKLEDSAMYFCASSEQGINQPQHFGDGTRLSIL.

This clone was found a few times. The junction departs from the called germline gene at one end, perhaps through a read error. V and J are TRBV7-7 and TRBJ2-1; 10 nucleotides match TRBD2. The CDR3 spans 15 residues. CDR1 is SSHAT, CDR2 FNYEAQ, per germline (reference sequence). In nucleotides, the CDR3 is TGTGCTAGCAGCCCTAGCGGGGGATCCTACAATGAGCAGTTCTTC. Translated, it gives CASSPSGGSYNEQFF. Complete variable domain (other parts from reference TRBV7-7 and TRBJ2-1): GAGVSQSPRYKVTKRGQDVTLRCDPISSHATLYWYQQALGQGPEFLTYFNYEAQPDKSGLPSDRFSAERPEGSISTLTIQRTEQRDSAMYRCASSPSGGSYNEQFFGPGTRLTVL.

The chain recombines TRBV30 with TRBJ1-3; TRBD1 matches 8 bases. The V and J ends lost 5 bases and 0 bases, in that order; junction bases with no gene match: 3. CDR3 length equals 14 residues. Germline V CDR1 and CDR2: GTSNPN, SVGIG (reference sequence). As DNA, the CDR3 is TGTGCCTGGGACAGGGGACTCTCTGGAAACACCATATATTTT. The encoded protein is CAWDRGLSGNTIYF.

The rearrangement joins TRBV4-1 to TRBJ2-7; 14 bases line up with TRBD2. The CDR3 is 15 residues long. CDR1 MGHRA and CDR2 YSYEKL come from the germline V gene. Trimming removed 2 bases from V and 7 bases from J; junction bases left unmatched: 4. CDR3 region: CASSQTGLAGEEQYF. CDR3 coding DNA: TGCGCCAGCAGCCAAACGGGACTAGCGGGGGAAGAGCAGTACTTC.

The gene calls are TRBV19 and TRBJ2-3; 8 positions match TRBD1. Trimming took 5 bases from V and 2 from J; bases not matched to a gene: 3. The germline CDR1 and CDR2 sequences are LNHDA and SQIVND (reference sequence). The CDR3 runs 14 residues. Written as DNA, the CDR3 is TGTGCCAGTAGTTTACAGGGGGACACAGATACGCAGTATTTT. Residues: CASSLQGDTDTQYF.

The chain links TRBV7-2 to TRBJ2-7; D gene ambiguous. V was cut by 2 bases and J by 8 bases, with 7 bases left in between. This CDR3 is built from 11 residues. Germline loops: CDR1 SGHTA, CDR2 FQGNSA. CDR3 in amino acids: CASSLMTQQYF. The CDR3 DNA is TGTGCCAGCAGCTTAATGACGCAGCAGTACTTC.

This chain connects TRBV6-1 to TRBJ2-2; no clear D gene. V was cut by 5 bases and J by 2 bases, with 6 bases left in between. Germline V gene sequence: CDR1 MNHNS, CDR2 SASEGT. The length of the CDR3 is 13 residues. In nucleotides, the CDR3 is TGTGCCAGCAGTCTTGCTAACACCGGGGAGCTGTTTTTT. Translated: CASSLANTGELFF.

V gene TRBV27 combines with J gene TRBJ2-2, with TRBD1 matching 7 bases. V shed 4 bases and J 7 bases; nucleotides not matched to a gene: 12. The CDR3 covers 16 residues. Germline assignment: CDR1 MNHEY and CDR2 SMNVEV (reference sequence). The CDR3 region has the DNA TGTGCCAGCAGTTCTACCTGGGGCAGGGGGAGCGGGGAGCTGTTTTTT. Its translation is CASSSTWGRGSGELFF.

The V gene is TRBV6-1, the J gene TRBJ1-1; possible D gene TRBD1, 6 bases. The V and J ends lost 3 bases and 6 bases respectively, with 14 bases between them. The CDR3 is 14 amino acids. Germline loops: CDR1 MNHNS, CDR2 SASEGT. This chain's CDR3 is CASSEGHFRPEAFF. In DNA form, the CDR3 reads TGTGCCAGCAGTGAGGGACACTTTCGGCCTGAAGCTTTCTTT.

This sequence joins TRBV6-6 and TRBJ2-2, with D tentatively TRBD1 or TRBD2 (5 bases each). Germline loops: CDR1 MNHNY, CDR2 SVGAGI (reference sequence). Trimming cost V 7 bases and J 3 bases, with 15 bases left between them. This CDR3 contains 15 residues. The CDR3 is CASTPRRGDTGELFF. CDR3 coding DNA: TGTGCCAGCACCCCGAGGAGAGGGGACACCGGGGAGCTGTTTTTT.

Of note for this clone: Its ends do not fully match the called genes, so a read error is possible. The chain employs TRBV7-7 and TRBJ2-5, with TRBD2 identical over 11 bases. Per the germline V gene, CDR1 is SSHAT and CDR2 is FNYEAQ (reference sequence). The CDR3 loop spans 16 amino acids. The CDR3 protein is CASSLGLAGGRETQYF. The CDR3 DNA sequence: TGTGCTAGCAGCTTAGGGCTAGCGGGGGGCCGGGAGACCCAGTACTTC. Full variable domain (remainder filled in from reference TRBV7-7 and TRBJ2-5): GAGVSQSPRYKVTKRGQDVTLRCDPISSHATLYWYQQALGQGPEFLTYFNYEAQPDKSGLPSDRFSAERPEGSISTLTIQRTEQRDSAMYRCASSLGLAGGRETQYFGPGTRLLVL.

The CDR3 DNA reads TGTGCCAGCAGCTTAGTCGGCGGAATCTACAATGAGCAGTTCTTC. Translating it yields CASSLVGGIYNEQFF. The gene calls are TRBV11-2 and TRBJ2-1; no definite D call. Trimming left V 1 base short and J 3 bases short, with 10 bases between. This CDR3 is built from 15 residues. Germline values: CDR1 SGHAT, CDR2 FQNNGV.

The CDR3 DNA reads as TGTGCCAGCAGCCCCCCGGGATTCGGAAACATTCAGTACTTC. Its protein is CASSPPGFGNIQYF. The chain couples TRBV7-2 to TRBJ2-4, with D possibly TRBD2 on 5 matching bases. V was shortened by 5 bases and J by 6 bases, with 14 bases between the two germline ends. Germline lookup yields CDR1 SGHTA and CDR2 FQGNSA. The CDR3 is made up of 14 amino acids. The entire variable domain, with the rest obtained from reference TRBV7-2 and TRBJ2-4, is as follows: GAGVSQSPSNKVTEKGKDVELRCDPISGHTALYWYRQSLGQGLEFLIYFQGNSAPDKSGLPSDRFSAERTGGSVSTLTIQRTQQEDSAVYLCASSPPGFGNIQYFGAGTRLSVL.

This sequence joins TRBV2 and TRBJ1-6; D call uncertain. Per germline, CDR1 SNHLY and CDR2 FYNNEI. Trimming took 2 bases from V and 5 from J, leaving 1 base between them. This CDR3 is 12 amino acids long. For the CDR3, the DNA is TGTGCCAGCAGTGAAAATAATTCACCCCTCCACTTT. Amino acids: CASSENNSPLHF.

This chain uses TRBV18 with TRBJ2-7; TRBD2 matches at 12 bases. V was clipped by 5 bases and J by 2 bases; unmatched bases: 7. Germline CDR1 is KGHSH and CDR2 is LQKENI. This CDR3 is 16 amino acids long. CDR3 coding DNA: TGTGCCAGCTCATCCCGGACTAGCGGGAATACCTACGAGCAGTACTTC. Amino acids: CASSSRTSGNTYEQYF. Full variable domain (outside the CDR3, taken from reference TRBV18 and TRBJ2-7): NAGVMQNPRHLVRRRGQEARLRCSPMKGHSHVYWYRQLPEEGLKFMVYLQKENIIDESGMPKERFSAEFPKEGPSILRIQQVVRGDSAAYFCASSSRTSGNTYEQYFGPGTRLTVT.

This clone was recorded a few times. The chain employs TRBV4-3 and TRBJ1-2; 9 positions match TRBD1. This CDR3 is 14 amino acids long. Germline V gives CDR1 LGHNA, CDR2 YSLEER. The V gene end was trimmed by 0 bases and the J gene end by 8 bases; junction bases not matched to a gene: 4. The CDR3, as DNA: TGCGCCAGCAGCCAAGAACGGACAGGGGTCGGCTACACCTTC. This translates into CASSQERTGVGYTF.